A single T cell receptor beta chain is shown here with its context. Its antigen is unknown. This CDR3 has 12 amino acids. With 4 bases removed from V and 4 bases from J, the gap between germline ends came to 11 bases. Germline assignment: CDR1 SQVTM and CDR2 ANQGSEA. The repertoire was sequenced with immunoSEQ multiplex PCR; TCRdb's copy has only in-frame clones and lacks some. The sample consists of some 40,000 clones, roughly 76% of them appearing once. The time point: week 23, last vaccination. Each vaccine dose was 300 ug of mutant IDH1 20-mer peptide, with topical imiquimod. This sample is drawn from a study of a mutant IDH1 vaccine in newly diagnosed glioma. Turning to the study itself: Across weeks 1, 3, 5, 7, 11, 15, 19 and 23, patients received a vaccination each time, eight in all. Radiotherapy, temozolomide, or both had been given previously, and both were given to most. Vaccines were first given 4-6 weeks after radiotherapy alone, or with temozolomide cycles.

This TCR came from a middle-aged man with glioma. The material was PBMCs, obtained from a glioma patient whose treatment included an IDH1 peptide vaccine. The chain combines TRBV29-1 with TRBJ2-7; D might be TRBD1 (6 bases). CDR3: CSVAGVGYEQYF. The CDR3 DNA is TGCAGCGTTGCAGGGGTAGGGTACGAGCAGTACTTC.